These T cell receptor beta chains were read from a single sample in a study of beta chain features in type 1 diabetes. Profiling relied on immunoSEQ multiplex PCR, and the TCRdb table lists in-frame clones only, not all of them. This sample has about 260,000 clones, with around 65% found just once. The sequenced sample consisted of naive CD4+ T cells from blood. The receptor set was obtained from a man aged 30 to 39 in good health. Both conserved end residues are part of each CDR3. Fields, in order: V gene, clone size, D gene, J gene, CDR3 protein, CDR3 DNA. A D gene is named only where the DNA matches it firmly. Expanded clones are given a class, and other clones once, few, many or no size at all.

TRBV12-5	.	.	TRBJ2-1	CASGPEEKNLKSSYNEQFF	TGTGCTAGTGGTCCCGAGGAGAAGAACCTCAAAAGCTCCTACAATGAGCAGTTCTTC
TRBV14	.	TRBD2	TRBJ2-5	CASSPRGLAGPYQETQYF	TGTGCCAGCAGCCCTCGGGGACTAGCGGGACCGTACCAAGAGACCCAGTACTTC
TRBV27	.	.	TRBJ2-3	CASREGVSTDTQYF	TGTGCCAGCAGGGAGGGGGTGAGCACAGATACGCAGTATTTT
TRBV5-1	.	.	TRBJ2-1	CASSSPQGIYEQFF	TGCGCCAGCAGTTCACCCCAGGGGATCTATGAGCAGTTCTTC
TRBV15	.	.	TRBJ2-1	CATSRDVTSYNEQFF	TGTGCCACCAGCAGGGATGTAACCTCCTACAATGAGCAGTTCTTC
TRBV9	once	TRBD1	TRBJ2-7	CASSDGTASYEQYF	TGTGCCAGCAGCGACGGGACAGCCTCCTACGAGCAGTACTTC
TRBV19	.	.	TRBJ2-5	CASSSVYGETQYF	TGTGCCAGTAGTTCAGTTTACGGAGAGACCCAGTACTTC
TRBV29-1	.	.	TRBJ2-1	CSVQELTYNEQFF	TGCAGCGTTCAGGAACTAACCTACAATGAGCAGTTCTTC
TRBV7-2	.	.	TRBJ1-1	CASSFIDRWNTEAFF	TGTGCCAGCAGCTTCATCGACAGGTGGAACACTGAAGCTTTCTTT
TRBV30	.	.	TRBJ2-7	CAWKPSGRPSYEQYF	TGTGCCTGGAAGCCCTCTGGACGGCCCTCCTACGAGCAGTACTTC
TRBV28	.	.	TRBJ2-1	CASSLRLEQFF	TGTGCCAGCAGTCTTCGACTCGAGCAGTTCTTC
TRBV7-2	.	TRBD2	TRBJ2-1	CASSPLRGRTSGRGEQFF	TGTGCCAGCAGCCCCCTGAGAGGGAGGACTAGCGGGAGAGGGGAGCAGTTCTTC
TRBV29-1	few	TRBD1	TRBJ1-1	CSVATGGGEAFF	TGCAGCGTCGCAACAGGGGGCGGTGAAGCTTTCTTT
TRBV30	.	.	TRBJ1-2	CAWKRGSYGYTF	TGTGCCTGGAAGAGGGGGTCCTATGGCTACACCTTC
TRBV27	few	.	TRBJ2-1	CASSYGSSYNEQFF	TGTGCCAGCAGTTACGGGAGCTCCTACAATGAGCAGTTCTTC
TRBV29-1	few	.	TRBJ2-1	CSVSDGIYNEQFF	TGCAGCGTCTCGGACGGAATCTACAATGAGCAGTTCTTC
TRBV30	.	.	TRBJ1-1	CAWSVRNTEAFF	TGTGCCTGGAGTGTCAGGAACACTGAAGCTTTCTTT
TRBV30	few	.	TRBJ2-5	CAWSVGGETQYF	TGTGCCTGGAGTGTAGGGGGAGAGACCCAGTACTTC
TRBV9	few	.	TRBJ2-3	CASSVETDTQYF	TGTGCCAGCAGCGTAGAAACAGATACGCAGTATTTT
TRBV30	once	.	TRBJ1-1	CAWVPPLYTEAFF	TGTGCCTGGGTCCCTCCCCTCTACACTGAAGCTTTCTTT
TRBV30	.	.	TRBJ2-3	CAWSPLGEPIDTQYF	TGTGCCTGGAGTCCCTTAGGGGAACCCATAGATACGCAGTATTTT
TRBV11-1	.	.	TRBJ2-7	CASSLQSTYEQYF	TGTGCCAGCAGCTTGCAGAGTACCTACGAGCAGTACTTC
TRBV7-9	.	.	TRBJ2-1	CASSLPGLLYNEQFF	TGTGCCAGCAGCCTACCGGGACTTCTCTACAATGAGCAGTTCTTC
TRBV10-3	once	TRBD1	TRBJ1-1	CAISGGTEAFF	TGTGCCATCAGTGGGGGGACAGAGGCTTTCTTT
TRBV28	.	.	TRBJ2-3	CASGLAAYTQYF	TGTGCCAGCGGGTTAGCGGCGTATACGCAGTATTTT
TRBV9	.	TRBD2	TRBJ2-7	CASSTDERGPYEQYF	TGTGCCAGCAGCACAGACGAGCGGGGCCCCTACGAGCAGTACTTC
TRBV9	.	.	TRBJ2-2	CASSPSGGAGELFF	TGTGCCAGCAGCCCCAGTGGAGGGGCCGGGGAGCTGTTTTTT
TRBV9	.	.	TRBJ2-3	CASSVSGGDRITDTQYF	TGTGCCAGCAGCGTATCCGGCGGGGACAGAATCACAGATACGCAGTATTTT
TRBV2	.	TRBD2	TRBJ2-2	CASRKGLASGELFF	TGTGCCAGCAGGAAGGGACTAGCAAGCGGGGAGCTGTTTTTT
TRBV20-1	.	.	TRBJ2-5	CSAREGRGQYF	TGCAGTGCTAGAGAGGGTCGCGGCCAGTACTTC
TRBV5-1	.	.	TRBJ2-7	CASSLQGLTYEQYF	TGCGCCAGCAGCTTGCAGGGGCTCACCTACGAGCAGTACTTC
TRBV9	.	.	TRBJ1-4	CASSVAALRNEKLFF	TGTGCCAGCAGCGTAGCGGCACTTCGTAATGAAAAACTGTTTTTT
TRBV9	.	TRBD2	TRBJ2-5	CASSSLAGVYETQYF	TGTGCCAGCAGCTCTTTAGCGGGAGTTTACGAGACCCAGTACTTC
TRBV29-1	.	TRBD2	TRBJ2-2	CSVEAGLARPGELFF	TGCAGCGTTGAGGCGGGACTAGCTAGACCCGGGGAGCTGTTTTTT
TRBV29-1	.	TRBD1	TRBJ1-6	CSVRTGGNSPLHF	TGCAGCGTTCGGACAGGGGGGAATTCACCCCTCCACTTT
TRBV27	.	.	TRBJ2-6	CASSRSPGSGANVLTF	TGTGCCAGCAGTAGGAGTCCAGGCTCTGGGGCCAACGTCCTGACTTTC
TRBV13	.	.	TRBJ2-7	CASSLGFRDSAYEQYF	TGTGCCAGCAGCTTAGGGTTCCGGGACTCCGCCTACGAGCAGTACTTC
TRBV29-1	few	.	TRBJ2-5	CSVARGAETQYF	TGCAGCGTTGCCCGGGGAGCAGAGACCCAGTACTTC
TRBV9	.	.	TRBJ2-1	CASSVENEQFF	TGTGCCAGCAGCGTAGAAAATGAGCAGTTCTTC
TRBV30	.	.	TRBJ1-5	CAWSAGATNQPQHF	TGTGCCTGGAGTGCTGGGGCCACTAATCAGCCCCAGCATTTT
TRBV29-1	few	.	TRBJ2-5	CSVEGGEETQYF	TGCAGCGTTGAAGGGGGCGAAGAGACCCAGTACTTC
TRBV7-2	.	TRBD2	TRBJ2-5	CASSSQAGGGETQYF	TGTGCCAGCAGCTCGCAAGCGGGAGGAGGGGAGACCCAGTACTTC
TRBV7-9	.	.	TRBJ2-3	CASSLRWYGDTQYF	TGTGCCAGCAGCTTAAGGTGGTACGGAGATACGCAGTATTTT
TRBV5-1	.	.	TRBJ2-7	CASSAWGVYEQYF	TGCGCCAGCAGCGCGTGGGGGGTCTACGAGCAGTACTTC
TRBV5-1	.	.	TRBJ1-2	CASSPGQSGYTF	TGCGCCAGCAGTCCCGGACAGAGTGGCTACACCTTC
TRBV13	.	.	TRBJ1-2	CASSGIFANYGYTF	TGTGCCAGCAGCGGAATATTTGCTAACTATGGCTACACCTTC
TRBV28	.	TRBD1	TRBJ1-1	CASSSRTGKDFF	TGTGCCAGCAGTTCACGGACAGGGAAGGATTTCTTT
TRBV29-1	.	.	TRBJ2-7	CSVLGRAGVTYEQYF	TGCAGCGTTTTGGGGCGAGCTGGCGTAACCTACGAGCAGTACTTC
TRBV29-1	.	.	TRBJ2-7	CSVDYEVEGEQYF	TGCAGCGTTGATTATGAAGTCGAGGGCGAGCAGTACTTC
TRBV4-3	few	.	TRBJ2-3	CASSSARAGTQYF	TGCGCCAGCAGCTCAGCCCGGGCGGGTACGCAGTATTTT
TRBV14	.	.	TRBJ1-5	CASSHAGRNQPQHF	TGTGCCAGCAGCCACGCCGGAAGGAATCAGCCCCAGCATTTT
TRBV14	.	.	TRBJ2-5	CASSQNGNLGTQYF	TGTGCCAGCAGCCAAAATGGAAACCTGGGGACCCAGTACTTC
TRBV29-1	.	.	TRBJ2-1	CSVDFVRSSYNEQFF	TGCAGCGTTGATTTCGTGAGGAGCTCCTACAATGAGCAGTTCTTC
TRBV15	.	.	TRBJ2-1	CATSRHTSSYNEQFF	TGTGCCACCAGCCGTCACACGAGCTCCTACAATGAGCAGTTCTTC
TRBV10-3	few	TRBD1	TRBJ2-7	CATSLQGAHEQYF	TGTGCCACGTCCCTTCAGGGGGCCCACGAGCAGTACTTC
TRBV7-2	.	.	TRBJ2-1	CASSPRAGDNEQFF	TGTGCCAGCAGCCCCCGGGCAGGCGACAATGAGCAGTTCTTC
TRBV10-1	.	.	TRBJ2-7	CASSESAGFSYEQYF	TGCGCCAGCAGTGAGTCGGCAGGGTTCTCCTACGAGCAGTACTTC
TRBV5-6	.	.	TRBJ2-5	CASSLRRDYQETQYF	TGTGCCAGCAGCCTGAGACGGGATTACCAAGAGACCCAGTACTTC
TRBV2	once	TRBD2	TRBJ2-3	CASSLAASTDTQYF	TGTGCCAGCAGCCTAGCGGCTAGCACAGATACGCAGTATTTT
TRBV25-1	.	.	TRBJ2-1	CASSGQYNEQFF	TGTGCCAGCAGTGGACAGTACAATGAGCAGTTCTTC